This is a list of T cell receptor beta chains from one sample in a study of blood T cell repertoires in COVID-19. Here immunoSEQ multiplex PCR was the method, and the copy in TCRdb shows in-frame clones only, minus some. The sample holds around 240,000 clones, 70% to 90% seen once. The sample consisted of peripheral blood. These receptors all come from a middle-aged man with acute or convalescent COVID-19. CDR3s include the opening cysteine and the closing phenylalanine or tryptophan. The D gene is left open where the match is weak. The size entry is marked missing in some rows and otherwise reads once, few, many or a size class.

D	V	J	size	CDR3	DNA
.	TRBV30	TRBJ2-2	.	CAWSVSRRAGELFF	TGTGCCTGGAGTGTGTCACGCAGGGCCGGGGAGCTGTTTTTT
TRBD2	TRBV6-5	TRBJ2-7	.	CASSSPGLENYEQYF	TGTGCCAGCAGTTCTCCGGGACTAGAGAACTACGAGCAGTACTTC
TRBD1	TRBV4-2	TRBJ1-2	.	CASSQATGQGIVHF	TGTGCCAGCAGCCAAGCTACAGGACAGGGTATTGTGCACTTC
.	TRBV4-1	TRBJ1-4	.	CASSRGEKLFF	TGCGCCAGCAGCCGGGGGGAGAAACTGTTTTTT
.	TRBV5-6	TRBJ1-1	.	CASSLDSRGAFF	TGTGCCAGCAGCTTGGATAGCAGGGGAGCTTTCTTT
.	TRBV6-2/TRBV6-3	TRBJ1-5	few	CASTPRRRQGFEPYSNQPQHF	TGTGCCAGCACCCCCCGGCGGCGGCAGGGCTTTGAGCCTTATAGCAATCAGCCCCAGCATTTT
.	TRBV7-9	TRBJ2-7	.	CASSPGVEQYF	TGTGCCAGCAGCCCAGGGGTCGAGCAGTACTTC
TRBD1	TRBV18	TRBJ1-4	.	CASSPTGGEKLFF	TGTGCCAGCTCACCGACAGGGGGCGAAAAACTGTTTTTT
.	TRBV4-2	TRBJ2-7	.	CASSRWRGAEYEQYF	TGTGCCAGCAGCCGTTGGAGGGGCGCAGAATACGAGCAGTACTTC
.	TRBV7-9	TRBJ1-2	few	CASSAFPGQLNYGYTF	TGTGCCAGCAGCGCCTTCCCGGGACAACTAAACTATGGCTACACCTTC
TRBD1	TRBV30	TRBJ1-1	.	CAWSVQGEGVAFF	TGTGCCTGGAGTGTACAGGGGGAAGGGGTAGCTTTCTTT
TRBD2	TRBV5-1	TRBJ2-5	once	CASSLGVYGSGGQETQYF	TGCGCCAGCAGCTTGGGGGTCTATGGTAGCGGGGGACAAGAGACCCAGTACTTC
.	TRBV18	TRBJ1-1	.	CASSPQQYTEAFF	TGTGCCAGCTCACCCCAACAGTACACTGAAGCTTTCTTT
TRBD1	TRBV4-3	TRBJ1-1	once	CASSRGQENTEAFF	TGCGCCAGCAGCCGTGGACAGGAGAACACTGAAGCTTTCTTT
.	TRBV13	TRBJ1-2	few	CASSLGRGGNYGYTF	TGTGCCAGCAGCTTAGGACGAGGAGGCAACTATGGCTACACCTTC
TRBD2	TRBV7-2	TRBJ2-1	.	CASTQQASGGGYGEQFF	TGTGCCAGCACCCAGCAGGCTAGCGGGGGCGGGTACGGTGAGCAGTTCTTC
.	TRBV3-1/TRBV3-2	TRBJ1-2	.	CASSQDWGGHYGYTF	TGTGCCAGCAGCCAAGATTGGGGGGGCCACTATGGCTACACCTTC
.	TRBV5-4	TRBJ2-2	once	CASSLADTGELFF	TGTGCCAGCAGCTTGGCCGACACCGGGGAGCTGTTTTTT
TRBD1	TRBV29-1	TRBJ2-1	.	CSAPGTGGGEQFF	TGCAGCGCCCCCGGGACAGGGGGGGGTGAGCAGTTCTTC
.	TRBV3-1/TRBV3-2	TRBJ1-1	once	CASSQRHGNTEAFF	TGTGCCAGCAGCCAGAGACACGGGAACACTGAAGCTTTCTTT
TRBD1	TRBV3-1/TRBV3-2	TRBJ1-2	.	CASSQRAGTGVGYTF	TGTGCCAGCAGCCAGAGGGCCGGGACAGGGGTCGGCTACACCTTC
.	TRBV30	TRBJ1-2	once	CAWIDTYYGYTF	TGTGCCTGGATCGACACTTACTATGGCTACACCTTC
TRBD2	TRBV6-5	TRBJ2-3	.	CASSISGADTQYF	TGTGCCAGCAGCATAAGCGGGGCAGATACGCAGTATTTT
.	TRBV7-9	TRBJ2-3	.	CASSPGSRTDTQYF	TGTGCCAGCAGCCCCGGGTCTCGCACAGATACGCAGTATTTT
TRBD1	TRBV3-1/TRBV3-2	TRBJ2-5	.	CASSQGDRQETQYF	TGTGCCAGCAGCCAAGGGGACAGGCAAGAGACCCAGTACTTC
.	TRBV5-8	TRBJ1-1	.	CASSRPGRLSYGGSEAFF	TGTGCCAGCAGCCGACCGGGACGATTATCTTATGGGGGGAGCGAAGCTTTCTTT
.	TRBV4-1	TRBJ1-5	.	CASSYAPLQPQHF	TGCGCCAGCAGTTATGCCCCACTTCAGCCCCAGCATTTT
.	TRBV2	TRBJ1-4	few	CASSVGRATNEKLFF	TGTGCCAGCAGCGTCGGTCGAGCGACTAATGAAAAACTGTTTTTT
TRBD2	TRBV29-1	TRBJ2-3	.	CSVDNPGGDTQYF	TGCAGCGTTGACAATCCGGGGGGTGATACGCAGTATTTT
TRBD1	TRBV30	TRBJ1-1	.	CAWRSGQGMVTEAFF	TGTGCCTGGAGATCTGGACAGGGGATGGTGACTGAAGCTTTCTTT
.	TRBV18	TRBJ2-2	.	CASSPYGSVRTGELFF	TGTGCCAGCTCACCCTACGGTTCCGTTCGAACCGGGGAGCTGTTTTTT
TRBD1	TRBV9	TRBJ1-2	.	CASSAQGQYGAYGYTF	TGTGCCAGCAGCGCGCAGGGACAGTATGGTGCCTATGGCTACACCTTC
.	TRBV3-1/TRBV3-2	TRBJ2-7	.	CASSHIGQGGYEQYF	TGTGCCAGCAGCCATATTGGGCAGGGAGGATACGAGCAGTACTTC
TRBD1	TRBV5-1	TRBJ2-3	.	CASSLPQGAADTQYF	TGCGCCAGCAGCCTGCCACAGGGGGCGGCAGATACGCAGTATTTT
.	TRBV6-2/TRBV6-3	TRBJ2-3	.	CASSKLTTYSARPTDTQYF	TGTGCCAGCAGCAAGCTTACCACCTATAGCGCCCGCCCCACAGATACGCAGTATTTT
.	TRBV19	TRBJ1-1	.	CASSSAREGNTEAFF	TGTGCCAGTAGTAGCGCCAGGGAGGGGAACACTGAAGCTTTCTTT
.	TRBV6-6	TRBJ2-7	once	CASSGTDRNLYEQYF	TGTGCCAGCAGTGGGACGGACAGAAACCTCTACGAGCAGTACTTC
TRBD2	TRBV4-1	TRBJ2-5	.	CASSPDGASGEETQYF	TGCGCCAGCAGCCCCGACGGGGCTAGCGGGGAAGAGACCCAGTACTTC
TRBD1	TRBV7-2	TRBJ1-1	.	CASSSGTGGIEEAFF	TGTGCCAGCAGCTCCGGGACAGGGGGCATTGAGGAAGCTTTCTTT
.	TRBV27	TRBJ1-1	.	CASSLGLSTTVTEAFF	TGTGCCAGCAGTTTGGGGCTCTCAACCACGGTCACTGAAGCTTTCTTT
.	TRBV29-1	TRBJ1-1	.	CSVEDRGGNTEAFF	TGCAGCGTTGAAGATAGGGGGGGTAACACTGAAGCTTTCTTT
TRBD2	TRBV11-2	TRBJ2-2	.	CASSSQGLANTGELFF	TGTGCCAGCAGCTCCCAGGGACTAGCGAACACCGGGGAGCTGTTTTTT
.	TRBV18	TRBJ1-2	.	CASSPEGGGYTF	TGTGCCAGCTCACCGGAGGGGGGGGGCTACACCTTC
.	TRBV9	TRBJ1-4	.	CASSPSGEGSLEKLFF	TGTGCCAGCAGCCCCTCCGGGGAGGGGAGTCTTGAAAAACTGTTTTTT
TRBD2	TRBV28	TRBJ2-1	.	CASSLVAGASNEQFF	TGTGCCAGCAGTTTGGTAGCGGGGGCCTCCAATGAGCAGTTCTTC
TRBD2	TRBV9	TRBJ2-7	.	CASSVIGEGDEQYF	TGTGCCAGCAGCGTTATAGGGGAGGGCGACGAGCAGTACTTC
.	TRBV19	TRBJ1-5	once	CASSIGGNQPQHF	TGTGCCAGTAGTATCGGGGGGAATCAGCCCCAGCATTTT